This T cell receptor (beta chain) emerged from a study of cytomegalovirus exposure and HLA in healthy donors. Study details: In a later analysis, it was reported that the 110 or so validation repertoires had been produced on the same platform as the 700 or so repertoires belonging to the first cohort. Broader study findings: It was about 180 TCR beta chains that were listed as cytomegalovirus-associated. Most TCRs appeared rarely, but some public TCRs recurred in many donors.

TCRdb's table, derived via immunoSEQ multiplex PCR, lists solely in-frame clones and lacks some. The sample contains 65,000 to 95,000 clones, 90% to 95% of which appear only once. In its sample, this clone was seen once. What it recognizes is unknown. This CDR3 has 15 amino acids. Unmatched junction bases numbered 5, after V lost 4 bases and J lost 3 bases. Germline CDR1 reads LGHNA; CDR2 reads YNFKEQ. The receptor was isolated from a woman aged 25-40 years in good health and CMV-seronegative. This chain uses TRBV4-2 with TRBJ1-2; TRBD1 agrees at 10 bases. The sample was PBMCs. The CDR3 is CASSLGDRGDYGYTF. The CDR3 region has the DNA TGTGCCAGCAGCCTAGGGGACAGGGGTGACTATGGCTACACCTTC.